One and the same sample provided the 32 T cell receptor beta chains below, sequenced in a study of regulatory T cells. The PCR used 52 TRBV and 13 TRBJ primers. Clones were read by immunoSEQ multiplex PCR, and TCRdb kept only the in-frame ones, dropping some. The sample yields roughly 32,000 clones, about 91% seen once. Study-wide points: Hydrophobic residues at CDR3 positions 6 and 7 were enriched in conventional CD4+ T cells of CD3G-deficient patients.

These receptors lack a known antigen. The specimen was conventional CD4+ T cells sorted from blood. The receptor set was obtained from a person aged 18 to 35 with CD3G deficiency.

The chain uses TRBV6-1 and TRBJ1-1; D gene ambiguous. Per the germline V gene, CDR1 is MNHNS and CDR2 is SASEGT. CDR3 size: 13 residues. Trimming stripped 3 bases from V and 3 bases from J, with 8 bases between. The CDR3 reads CASSEGRYTEAFF. The CDR3 bases are TGTGCCAGCAGTGAGGGAAGATACACTGAAGCTTTCTTT.

This chain joins TRBV28 and TRBJ2-7; D possibly corresponds to TRBD2 (5 bases). The CDR3 runs to 15 residues. V lost 0 bases and J lost 6, with 15 bases in between. Germline V CDR1 and CDR2: MDHEN, SYDVKM. CDR3 loop: CASSLWKGPAGEQYF. The CDR3 DNA reads TGTGCCAGCAGTTTATGGAAGGGCCCGGCGGGCGAGCAGTACTTC.

The rearrangement uses TRBV12-1 and TRBJ2-5; the table names TRBD2, a call not compared with the DNA. The J call is uncertain, as TRBJ2-7 better fits the DNA end. TRBV12-1 is recorded as a pseudogene. The CDR3 is made up of 16 amino acids. For the CDR3, the DNA is TGTGCCAGCAGCTCCTCCCCTGATTGCGACTCCTACGAGCAGTACTTC. It codes for CASSSSPDCDSYEQYF.

In its sample, this clone was seen a few times. This chain links TRBV7-2 with TRBJ2-7; D not certain. The length of the CDR3 is 13 residues. Germline CDR1 reads SGHTA; CDR2 reads FQGNSA. Trimming left V 1 base short and J 2 bases short, with 6 bases between. The CDR3 DNA reads TGTGCCAGCAGCTTAGACTACACCTACGAGCAGTACTTC. The encoded protein is CASSLDYTYEQYF.

There are a few counts of this clone. This chain joins TRBV7-9 and TRBJ2-3, with 7 bases fitting TRBD2. Germline V gives CDR1 SEHNR, CDR2 FQNEAQ (reference sequence). The CDR3 runs to 15 residues. The J segment lost 5 bases and the V segment lost 2 bases, leaving 7 bases of the junction unmatched. CDR3 DNA: TGTGCCAGCAGCTTATCGGGAGGACACGGAGATACGCAGTATTTT. Translated: CASSLSGGHGDTQYF. The variable domain in full, completed from reference TRBV7-9 and TRBJ2-3, reads DTGVSQNPRHKITKRGQNVTFRCDPISEHNRLYWYRQTLGQGPEFLTYFQNEAQLEKSRLLSDRFSAERPKGSFSTLEIQRTEQGDSAMYLCASSLSGGHGDTQYFGPGTRLTVL.

J is TRBJ2-3 and V is TRBV18; 9 bases are a match to TRBD1. Trimming at V came to 6 bases and at J to 2 bases, leaving 6 bases not matched to a gene. Germline CDR1 reads KGHSH; CDR2 reads LQKENI. The CDR3 totals 15 residues. The CDR3 spells CASSSGTGNTDTQYF. As DNA, the CDR3 is TGTGCCAGCTCTTCCGGGACAGGGAACACAGATACGCAGTATTTT.

The rearrangement links TRBV6-1 to TRBJ2-1; no reliable D call. The V and J ends lost 6 bases and 6 bases respectively, with 15 bases between them. The CDR3 totals 14 residues. Germline V gives CDR1 MNHNS, CDR2 SASEGT. CDR3: CASSVDRGFNEQFF. As DNA, the CDR3 is TGTGCCAGCAGCGTGGACCGAGGATTCAATGAGCAGTTCTTC.

The chain employs TRBV7-9 and TRBJ2-7; D unresolved. Trimming took 1 base from V and 6 from J, leaving 7 bases between them. From germline, CDR1 is SEHNR and CDR2 FQNEAQ (reference sequence). This CDR3 has 12 amino acids. The CDR3 here is CASSLEGSEQYF. CDR3 coding DNA: TGTGCCAGCAGCTTAGAGGGTTCCGAGCAGTACTTC.

The chain has TRBV28 and TRBJ2-3; weak D call: TRBD2 (5 bases). Germline assignment: CDR1 MDHEN and CDR2 SYDVKM. CDR3 length equals 13 residues. V lost 6 bases and J 6 bases, leaving 13 bases between the germline ends. The CDR3 loop reads CASSGYGVDTQYF. Written as DNA, the CDR3 is TGTGCCAGCAGCGGATACGGGGTTGATACGCAGTATTTT.

About this clone itself: The identical CDR3 is also encoded by other nucleotide sequences in the sample. The J gene is TRBJ2-6, the V gene TRBV6-6; D unclear. The CDR3 consists of 14 residues. V lost 6 bases, J lost 0 bases, and 6 bases lay in between. Germline V CDR1 and CDR2: MNHNY, SVGAGI (reference sequence). The CDR3, as DNA: TGTGCCAGCAGACGGTTCTCTGGGGCCAACGTCCTGACTTTC. Translating it yields CASRRFSGANVLTF.

The CDR3 spells CASSTSGTGNNQPQHF. CDR3 DNA sequence: TGTGCCAGTAGTACCTCCGGGACAGGGAACAATCAGCCCCAGCATTTT. The chain recombines TRBV19 with TRBJ1-5; 9 positions agree with TRBD1. The CDR3 totals 16 residues. V lost 4 bases and J lost 3; bases outside the gene matches: 7. Germline V gives CDR1 LNHDA, CDR2 SQIVND (reference sequence).

Here the CDR3 DNA reads TGTGCCAGCTCACTCCGCGGGGAGACCCAGTACTTC. Protein product: CASSLRGETQYF. The J gene is TRBJ2-5, the V gene TRBV18; D is possibly TRBD2 (5 bases). The V gene lost 4 bases and the J gene lost 5 bases, with 8 bases spanning the gap. Looked up from germline, CDR1 is KGHSH and CDR2 is LQKENI. The CDR3 consists of 12 residues.

V is TRBV5-1 and J is TRBJ2-5, with D unclear. V gave up 2 bases and J gave up 2 bases, with 13 bases separating them. The germline V gene encodes CDR1 SGHRS and CDR2 YFSETQ. The CDR3 contains 15 residues. The CDR3 region has the DNA TGCGCCAGCAGCTTATCGAGACCATCGCAAGAGACCCAGTACTTC. Translation: CASSLSRPSQETQYF.

There are a few counts of this clone. This rearrangement joins TRBV21-1 to TRBJ2-7; the D segment call TRBD2 is taken from the table without a DNA check. TRBV21-1 is a pseudogene locus. The length of the CDR3 is 15 residues. The CDR3 nucleotides are TGTGCCAGCAGCAAAGCGTATACCGGTTACTACGAGCAGTACTTC. It codes for CASSKAYTGYYEQYF.

This sequence joins TRBV10-3 and TRBJ1-2; a weak D match, TRBD1 (5 bases). Germline V gene lookup returns CDR1 ENHRY and CDR2 SYGVKD. Trimming pared 3 bases from V and 5 bases from J, leaving 13 bases between. The CDR3 is made up of 14 amino acids. This chain's CDR3 is CAISEAGAGYGYTF. The CDR3 DNA reads as TGTGCCATCAGTGAAGCTGGGGCTGGGTATGGCTACACCTTC.

The CDR3 is CASSILGGTNVKEQFF. In DNA, the CDR3 is TGTGCCAGTAGTATCTTGGGCGGGACCAACGTCAAAGAGCAGTTCTTC. V is TRBV19 and J is TRBJ2-1; tentatively, D is TRBD2 (6 bases). Germline CDR1 and CDR2: LNHDA and SQIVND (reference sequence). V gave up 3 bases and J gave up 10 bases, with 22 bases separating them. This CDR3 has 16 residues.

The chain recombines TRBV5-1 with TRBJ2-5, with D perhaps TRBD1 (6 bases). The J call is in doubt because the DNA end fits TRBJ2-7 better. The CDR3 extends over 15 amino acids. Germline CDR1 and CDR2: SGHRS and YFSETQ. The CDR3 reads CASSPGDTRSYEQYF. The CDR3 coding sequence is TGCGCCAGCAGCCCCGGGGACACCCGCTCCTACGAGCAGTACTTC.

This sequence joins TRBV7-9 and TRBJ2-1; no definite D call. Germline CDR1 and CDR2: SEHNR and FQNEAQ (reference sequence). The CDR3 is 13 amino acids. Trimming removed 5 bases at V and 7 bases at J, with 12 bases between. CDR3 region: CASSDQYDNEQFF. In DNA form, the CDR3 reads TGTGCCAGCAGCGACCAGTATGATAATGAGCAGTTCTTC.

V gene TRBV21-1 combines with J gene TRBJ1-2. TRBV21-1 is designated a pseudogene. The CDR3 runs to 14 residues. In nucleotides, the CDR3 is TGTGCCAGCAGCAAAAGTGGGTTCCAGCGCGGCTACACCTTC. Translation: CASSKSGFQRGYTF.

The chain carries TRBV6-1 and TRBJ2-6, with no clear D. This CDR3 has 17 amino acids. Germline-derived CDR1 and CDR2 are MNHNS and SASEGT. V was cut by 3 bases and J by 0 bases, with 12 bases left in between. CDR3 amino acids: CASSDRSATSGANVLTF. The CDR3 nucleotides are TGTGCCAGCAGTGATAGGTCAGCGACCTCTGGGGCCAACGTCCTGACTTTC.

The chain recombines TRBV5-5 with TRBJ2-7, with TRBD1 matching 9 bases. Trimming cost V 5 bases and J 5 bases; bases outside gene matches: 11. The CDR3 contains 15 residues. Germline V gene sequence: CDR1 SGHKS, CDR2 YYEKEE (reference sequence). CDR3 bases: TGTGCCAGCAGTTATGGACAGGGGAATACCCACGAGCAGTACTTC. Its translation: CASSYGQGNTHEQYF. The full variable domain, rest sourced from reference TRBV5-5 and TRBJ2-7, is DAGVTQSPTHLIKTRGQQVTLRCSPISGHKSVSWYQQVLGQGPQFIFQYYEKEERGRGNFPDRFSARQFPNYSSELNVNALLLGDSALYLCASSYGQGNTHEQYFGPGTRLTVT.

The chain uses TRBV14 and TRBJ2-1; D is unresolved. Trimming took off 2 bases at V and 6 bases at J, with 8 bases between the two ends. CDR3 length: 13 residues. The germline CDR1 and CDR2 sequences are SGHDN and FVKESK. Here the CDR3 reads CASSQSILNEQFF. CDR3 nucleotide sequence: TGTGCCAGCAGCCAATCTATACTCAATGAGCAGTTCTTC.

The chain joins TRBV19 to TRBJ1-1; D perhaps matches TRBD1 (6 bases). V lost 9 bases and J lost 11, with 22 bases in between. Looked up from germline, CDR1 is LNHDA and CDR2 is SQIVND (reference sequence). CDR3 length: 13 residues. The CDR3 loop is CASALKPQGDAFF. The CDR3 DNA sequence: TGTGCCAGCGCTCTTAAACCACAGGGTGACGCTTTCTTT.

For the CDR3, the DNA is TGTGCCAGCTCACCCCAAGGACACAATGAGCAGTTCTTC. Its protein is CASSPQGHNEQFF. This rearrangement joins TRBV18 to TRBJ2-1; D uncertain. Germline CDR1 is KGHSH and CDR2 is LQKENI. This CDR3 has 13 amino acids. Trimming stripped 3 bases from V and 5 bases from J, with 8 bases between. The whole variable domain, remainder taken from reference TRBV18 and TRBJ2-1, is NAGVMQNPRHLVRRRGQEARLRCSPMKGHSHVYWYRQLPEEGLKFMVYLQKENIIDESGMPKERFSAEFPKEGPSILRIQQVVRGDSAAYFCASSPQGHNEQFFGPGTRLTVL.

In nucleotides, the CDR3 is TGCGCCAGCAGCTTGGACCCCGCGAGGTCTCGGGAGGATGGCTACACCTTC. This sequence encodes CASSLDPARSREDGYTF. The chain carries TRBV5-1 and TRBJ1-2; D gene ambiguous. V was trimmed by 0 bases and J by 6 bases, leaving 21 bases between them. Germline V CDR1 and CDR2: SGHRS, YFSETQ. This CDR3 contains 17 residues. The complete variable domain, with remaining parts taken from reference TRBV5-1 and TRBJ1-2, reads KAGVTQTPRYLIKTRGQQVTLSCSPISGHRSVSWYQQTPGQGLQFLFEYFSETQRNKGNFPGRFSGRQFSNSRSEMNVSTLELGDSALYLCASSLDPARSREDGYTFGSGTRLTVV.

This clone has more than one count but fewer than ten. As DNA, the CDR3 is TGCGCCAGCAGCTTGGCGCAGAACCAAGAGACCCAGTACTTC. This codes for CASSLAQNQETQYF. This chain joins TRBV5-1 and TRBJ2-5; D gene ambiguous. The germline V gene has CDR1 SGHRS and CDR2 YFSETQ. The CDR3 runs 14 residues. V lost 0 bases, J lost 0 bases, and 6 bases lay in between.

This chain joins TRBV15 and TRBJ2-5; D uncertain. Between the trimmed V and J ends, which lost 5 bases and 0 bases, there was a span of 16 bases. The length of the CDR3 is 16 residues. The germline V gene encodes CDR1 LNHNV and CDR2 YYDKDF (reference sequence). The CDR3 DNA reads as TGTGCCACCAGCGAGAACGTCGAGCCGTACCAAGAGACCCAGTACTTC. It codes for CATSENVEPYQETQYF. The full variable domain, completed using reference TRBV15 and TRBJ2-5, is DAMVIQNPRYQVTQFGKPVTLSCSQTLNHNVMYWYQQKSSQAPKLLFHYYDKDFNNEADTPDNFQSRRPNTSFCFLDIRSPGLGDTAMYLCATSENVEPYQETQYFGPGTRLLVL.

This clone was recorded a few times. This specimen includes other DNA sequences encoding the same CDR3. The chain couples TRBV10-3 to TRBJ2-7, with 7 bases identical to TRBD1. The length of the CDR3 is 14 residues. Trimming took 0 bases from V and 2 from J; bases not matched to a gene: 1. The germline gives CDR1 ENHRY, CDR2 SYGVKD. DNA of the CDR3: TGTGCCATCAGTGAGTCGGACAGGCCCTACGAGCAGTACTTC. It encodes CAISESDRPYEQYF.

The V call is TRBV28, the J call TRBJ2-5; 13 bases are shared with TRBD2. Germline CDR1 reads MDHEN; CDR2 reads SYDVKM. The CDR3 runs 19 residues. V lost 6 bases to trimming and J lost 6 bases; unmatched junction nucleotides: 19. The CDR3: CASSLSTSGRQKSKQTQYF. The CDR3 DNA reads TGTGCCAGCAGCCTTTCGACTAGCGGGAGGCAGAAGTCAAAACAGACCCAGTACTTC.

This clone ranks as medium-sized. The chain uses TRBV5-1 and TRBJ1-2; tentatively, D is TRBD1 (6 bases). CDR1 is SGHRS, CDR2 YFSETQ, per germline. The V and J ends lost 3 bases and 3 bases respectively, with 9 bases between them. The length of the CDR3 is 13 residues. CDR3 sequence: CASSSAGDYGYTF. The CDR3, as DNA: TGCGCCAGCAGCTCGGCAGGGGACTATGGCTACACCTTC.

The chain links TRBV18 to TRBJ2-3; maybe TRBD1 (6 bases). Germline values: CDR1 KGHSH, CDR2 LQKENI. V was trimmed by 6 bases and J by 6 bases, leaving 10 bases between them. The CDR3 covers 12 residues. CDR3 DNA: TGTGCCAGCTCCCCTCAGGGGGATACGCAGTATTTT. As protein: CASSPQGDTQYF.

This sequence joins TRBV6-1 and TRBJ1-2, with 8 bases identical to TRBD1. The CDR3 is 12 residues long. Germline V gives CDR1 MNHNS, CDR2 SASEGT. With 5 bases clipped from V and 8 bases from J, the junction kept 4 bases outside the gene matches. Here the CDR3 DNA reads TGTGCCAGCAGTTTAGACAGGGGCGGCTACACCTTC. It encodes CASSLDRGGYTF.